The rows below give T cell receptor beta chains drawn from one sample of a study of T cells in Graves' hyperthyroidism and ophthalmopathy. MiXCR, run by TCRdb on the multiplex PCR reads, gives a single entry per CDR3 protein. The sample carries 150,000 to 200,000 distinct CDR3 sequences, around 15% recorded once. Sequences were obtained from blood. These receptors all stem from a woman in her forties or fifties with Graves' hyperthyroidism. Each CDR3 is given with its conserved first and last residue. Clone size is not always given. Where it is, it says once, few, many or a class for expanded clones.

V	size	J	CDR3
TRBV4-1	few	TRBJ1-1	CASSAGHSNTEAFF
TRBV18	few	TRBJ2-5	CASSRGFRETQYF
TRBV3-1	.	TRBJ1-5	CASSQGWRYQPQHF
TRBV13	many	TRBJ2-5	CASSYSGILKTPPSRPATNF
TRBV7-9	many	TRBJ2-7	CATGGPGYEQYF
TRBV12-3/TRBV12-4	many	TRBJ2-1	CASHRRGYSNEQFF
TRBV20-1	many	TRBJ2-7	CSAGIPRPEQYF
TRBV6-1	many	TRBJ1-5	CASTIGGSNQPQHF
TRBV7-9	many	TRBJ2-1	CASSFTGPNEQFF
TRBV6-2/TRBV6-3	many	TRBJ1-1	CASSYGGRGQAEAFF
TRBV20-1	few	TRBJ2-4	CSARDLGRRTGPLQYF
TRBV2	many	TRBJ2-1	CASSADGAGNEQFF
TRBV27	.	TRBJ1-5	CASSSDPNNQPQHF
TRBV5-6	many	TRBJ2-3	CASSFFGGGSTDTQYF
TRBV5-4	few	TRBJ1-5	CASSFSGSNQPQHF
TRBV7-2	many	TRBJ1-1	CASSLVGGVNTEAFF
TRBV12-3/TRBV12-4	many	TRBJ1-5	CASSFGQGTPNQPQHF
TRBV9	few	TRBJ2-7	CASSVGAGGPYEQYF
TRBV19	few	TRBJ2-4	CASSHRDRNIQYF
TRBV4-2	.	TRBJ2-3	CASRLAVLYGDTQYF
TRBV6-6	many	TRBJ2-7	CASSYSSAGGSYEQYF
TRBV20-1	many	TRBJ2-7	CSARGTGHAAYEQYF
TRBV6-5	few	TRBJ2-7	CASSSPGQGALEQYF
TRBV27	many	TRBJ1-2	CASSSSGLANYGYTF
TRBV29-1	many	TRBJ2-2	CSVVANRGSAGELFF
TRBV27	few	TRBJ2-2	CASSRTGGAGELFF
TRBV6-2/TRBV6-3	many	TRBJ2-2	CASRSTNTGELFF
TRBV27	many	TRBJ2-7	CASSSGYSYEQYF
TRBV11-2	many	TRBJ2-1	CASSRDRGHNEQFF
TRBV7-2	.	TRBJ1-2	CASSSQLREPYNYTF
TRBV2	many	TRBJ2-3	CASTFDRRTDTQYF
TRBV5-8	.	TRBJ2-1	CASSLEGSSTSSYNEQFF
TRBV19	.	TRBJ2-1	CASSIRQGPYNEQFF
TRBV12-3/TRBV12-4	many	TRBJ2-2	CASSRRQYTGELFF
TRBV20-1	many	TRBJ1-6	CSADTGRDSPLHF
TRBV28	.	TRBJ2-1	CASSLAEFSYNEQFF
TRBV5-6	.	TRBJ1-4	CASSPSVQGAREKLFF
TRBV7-9	.	TRBJ2-3	CASSLARGGDSTDTQYF
TRBV7-8	many	TRBJ2-1	CASTKDIGSYNEQFF
TRBV7-2	few	TRBJ2-3	CASSLGGGVEFTQYF
TRBV6-1	many	TRBJ1-2	CASSPLLVGYTF
TRBV4-1	.	TRBJ2-3	CASSLFANTQYF
TRBV6-4	few	TRBJ2-6	CASSAQGSGANVLTF
TRBV2	many	TRBJ2-7	CASQGQGVTYEQYF
TRBV7-2	many	TRBJ2-2	CASSTGGAGELFF
TRBV27	many	TRBJ2-1	CASSFRAGGPSSNEQFF
TRBV5-6	.	TRBJ1-5	CASSLYTISNRPQHF
TRBV14	many	TRBJ2-7	CASSPGQPTYEQYF
TRBV11-3	few	TRBJ2-7	CASSKLPYEQYF
TRBV7-9	many	TRBJ2-7	CASSHTGGESYEQYF
TRBV18	many	TRBJ2-1	CASSMTYEQFF
TRBV7-9	.	TRBJ2-5	CASSLQGSSGETQYF
TRBV4-2	.	TRBJ1-2	CASSRAGTGESGGYTF
TRBV11-2	few	TRBJ2-1	CASSFISHNEQFF